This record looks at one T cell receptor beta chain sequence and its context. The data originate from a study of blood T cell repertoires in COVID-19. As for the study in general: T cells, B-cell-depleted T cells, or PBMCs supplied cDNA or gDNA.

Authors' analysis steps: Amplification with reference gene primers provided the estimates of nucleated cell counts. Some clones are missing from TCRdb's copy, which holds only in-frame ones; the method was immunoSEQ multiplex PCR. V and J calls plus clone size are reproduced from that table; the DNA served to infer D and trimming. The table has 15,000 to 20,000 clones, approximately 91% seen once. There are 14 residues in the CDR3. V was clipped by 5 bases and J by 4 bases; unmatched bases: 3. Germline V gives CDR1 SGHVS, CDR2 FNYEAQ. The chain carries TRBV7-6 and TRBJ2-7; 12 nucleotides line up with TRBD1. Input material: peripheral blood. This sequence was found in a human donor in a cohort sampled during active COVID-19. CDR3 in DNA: TGTGCCAGCAGCCAGGGACAGGGGGCGTACGAGCAGTACTTC. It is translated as CASSQGQGAYEQYF.